Shown below are 10 T cell receptor beta chains from a single sample sequenced in a study of blood T cell repertoires in COVID-19. The data were produced by immunoSEQ multiplex PCR, yet TCRdb's version contains in-frame clones alone and is incomplete. The data hold 130,000 to 150,000 clones, with about 90% observed a single time. The sample taken for sequencing was PBMCs or T cells enriched from blood (not recorded which). The receptors here all came from a woman aged 40-49 years who had been exposed to COVID-19.

The chain uses TRBV4-3 and TRBJ2-7; 16 positions agree with TRBD2. The CDR3 runs 21 residues. Losses at the gene ends were 1 base for V and 2 bases for J; bases not matched to a gene: 14. CDR1 is LGHNA, CDR2 YSLEER, per germline. This CDR3 reads CASSQGNPGLAGGQPAYEQYF. CDR3 bases: TGCGCCAGCAGCCAAGGGAACCCGGGACTAGCGGGAGGGCAACCGGCCTACGAGCAGTACTTC.

The CDR3: CASSEDRVSSGANVLTF. In DNA, the CDR3 is TGTGCCAGCAGTGAGGACAGGGTCAGCTCTGGGGCCAACGTCCTGACTTTC. The V and J genes are TRBV2 and TRBJ2-6, with TRBD1 matching 8 bases. Trimming at V came to 3 bases and at J to 0 bases, leaving 4 bases not matched to a gene. Germline V gene lookup returns CDR1 SNHLY and CDR2 FYNNEI. This CDR3 has 17 amino acids.

The J gene is TRBJ1-1, the V gene TRBV19, with 7 bases matching TRBD1. The CDR3 totals 13 residues. Losses at the gene ends were 7 bases for V and 1 base for J; bases not matched to a gene: 3. Germline V gene sequence: CDR1 LNHDA, CDR2 SQIVND (reference sequence). CDR3 coding DNA: TGTGCCAGTAATAGACAGGGGAACACTGAAGCTTTCTTT. Its protein is CASNRQGNTEAFF.

This clone was seen more than once but under ten times. The rearrangement uses TRBV6-2 or TRBV6-3 and TRBJ1-6; TRBD1 is a possible D gene (5 bases). Germline V gene lookup returns CDR1 MNHEY and CDR2 SVGEGT. The V end lost 0 bases, the J end lost 6 bases, and 9 bases lay between the germline ends. CDR3 size: 15 residues. In DNA, the CDR3 is TGTGCCAGCAGTTACTCTTTGCAGGGTAATTCACCCCTCCACTTT. Protein: CASSYSLQGNSPLHF.

The chain is built from TRBV27 and TRBJ1-5; D is possibly TRBD1 (6 bases). This CDR3 comprises 15 residues. Between the trimmed V and J ends, which lost 7 bases and 2 bases, there was a span of 15 bases. Germline V gives CDR1 MNHEY, CDR2 SMNVEV (reference sequence). The DNA for the CDR3 is TGTGCCAGCAACCGCGTGGCAGGGGGCAATCAGCCCCAGCATTTT. It translates to CASNRVAGGNQPQHF.

The rearrangement links TRBV9 to TRBJ1-6; 7 bases line up with TRBD1. Losses at the gene ends were 0 bases for V and 0 bases for J; bases not matched to a gene: 3. Germline V gene data show CDR1 as SGDLS and CDR2 as YYNGEE. The CDR3 is made up of 17 amino acids. The CDR3 DNA reads TGTGCCAGCAGCGTAGGAGGGGGCAGCTCCTATAATTCACCCCTCCACTTT. Its protein is CASSVGGGSSYNSPLHF.

This chain uses TRBV9 with TRBJ1-4; D is undetermined. Germline CDR1 SGDLS, CDR2 YYNGEE. The ends were cut back, 2 bases at V and 8 bases at J, with 10 bases in the middle. This CDR3 region has 13 residues. The CDR3 here is CASSVSGAEKLFF. Written as DNA, the CDR3 is TGTGCCAGCAGCGTCTCTGGAGCGGAAAAACTGTTTTTT.

The chain is built from TRBV27 and TRBJ1-2; 11 bases map to TRBD1. Trimming at V came to 3 bases and at J to 5 bases, leaving 5 bases not matched to a gene. The CDR3 covers 15 residues. CDR1 is MNHEY and CDR2 is SMNVEV in the germline V gene (reference sequence). Here the CDR3 reads CASSFRTGGGYGYTF. In DNA, the CDR3 is TGTGCCAGCAGTTTCCGGACAGGGGGCGGGTATGGCTACACCTTC.

The V and J genes are TRBV5-6 and TRBJ1-6; 9 bases are shared with TRBD1. Germline-derived CDR1 and CDR2 are SGHDT and YYEEEE. CDR3 length equals 14 residues. The V segment lost 3 bases and the J segment 7 bases; nucleotides outside the gene matches: 2. DNA of the CDR3: TGTGCCAGCAGCTCGACAGGGGGAAATTCACCCCTCCACTTT. Translation: CASSSTGGNSPLHF.

The chain recombines TRBV28 with TRBJ1-5; 11 nucleotides agree with TRBD1. The length of the CDR3 is 14 residues. Germline trimming cut 8 bases from V and 7 bases from J; bases unmatched to any gene: 7. From germline, CDR1 is MDHEN and CDR2 SYDVKM. CDR3 DNA sequence: TGTGCCAGCGGGACCGGGACAGGGGGACAGCCCCAGCATTTT. Protein product: CASGTGTGGQPQHF.